The rows below give T cell receptor beta chains drawn from one sample of a study of blood T cell repertoires in COVID-19. The table came from immunoSEQ multiplex PCR; TCRdb's copy has only in-frame clones and leaves some out. The sample includes nearly 200,000 clones, around 84% of them seen just once. Sequenced input: peripheral blood. The receptors were gathered from a human donor in a cohort sampled during active COVID-19. Each CDR3 is given with its conserved first and last residue. D genes are given only for firm matches. Where a row states a size, it is once, few, many or the class of an expanded clone; other rows omit it.

d_gene	abundance	v_gene	j_gene	CDR3aa	CDR3nt
TRBD1	NA	TRBV29-1	TRBJ1-1	CSGDRQNTEAFF	TGCAGCGGGGACAGACAGAACACTGAAGCTTTCTTT
TRBD2	NA	TRBV28	TRBJ2-1	CASSLQREIFNEQFF	TGTGCCAGCAGTTTACAGCGGGAGATTTTTAATGAGCAGTTCTTC
NA	once	TRBV24-1	TRBJ2-3	CATSDLSRGGTDTQYF	TGTGCCACCAGTGATTTAAGCAGGGGTGGCACAGATACGCAGTATTTT
TRBD1	NA	TRBV5-5	TRBJ2-1	CASSYGQGRSPEFF	TGTGCCAGCAGCTACGGACAGGGGCGGTCCCCAGAGTTCTTC
NA	once	TRBV28	TRBJ1-2	CASSFEQFYGYTF	TGTGCCAGCAGTTTCGAGCAATTCTATGGCTACACCTTC
TRBD1	once	TRBV28	TRBJ2-7	CASRTGGDVYEQYF	TGTGCCAGCAGAACAGGGGGTGACGTTTACGAGCAGTACTTC
NA	NA	TRBV6-6	TRBJ1-6	CASSYSENSPLHF	TGTGCCAGCAGTTACTCTGAGAATTCACCCCTCCACTTT
TRBD1	NA	TRBV30	TRBJ2-3	CAVDRGHSDTQYF	TGTGCCGTGGACAGGGGGCATTCAGATACGCAGTATTTT
TRBD2	NA	TRBV20-1	TRBJ2-1	CSVIPGLALF	TGCAGTGTTATACCGGGACTAGCCCTCTTC
NA	NA	TRBV3-1/TRBV3-2	TRBJ1-5	CASSQSLSNQPQHF	TGTGCCAGCAGCCAATCCCTTAGCAATCAGCCCCAGCATTTT
TRBD2	NA	TRBV9	TRBJ2-1	CASSDKAGGPYNEQFF	TGTGCCAGCAGCGACAAAGCGGGGGGTCCCTACAATGAGCAGTTCTTC
NA	NA	TRBV19	TRBJ1-1	CASRIKNREAFF	TGTGCCAGTAGGATTAAAAACAGGGAAGCTTTCTTT
TRBD1	NA	TRBV9	TRBJ1-2	CASTPTGDAYGYTF	TGTGCCAGCACCCCGACAGGGGACGCTTATGGCTACACCTTC
NA	NA	TRBV7-3	TRBJ2-1	CASSRQGTRSYNEQFF	TGTGCCAGCAGCCGCCAAGGGACTCGCTCCTACAATGAGCAGTTCTTC
TRBD2	few	TRBV7-3	TRBJ2-3	CASSPGGFGSDTQYF	TGTGCCAGCAGCCCGGGGGGGTTTGGGTCAGATACGCAGTATTTT
NA	NA	TRBV5-1	TRBJ1-1	CATKDRNTEAFF	TGCGCCACCAAGGACAGGAACACTGAAGCTTTCTTT
TRBD1	once	TRBV6-2/TRBV6-3	TRBJ2-2	CASSLQGAVTGELFF	TGTGCCAGCAGTTTACAGGGGGCGGTCACCGGGGAGCTGTTTTTT
TRBD1	few	TRBV30	TRBJ1-5	CAWSLGQGAYQPQHF	TGTGCCTGGAGTTTGGGACAGGGGGCCTATCAGCCCCAGCATTTT